The 3 T cell receptor beta chains presented below share a single source sample, sequenced in a study of T cells in localized non-small cell lung cancer. The table came from immunoSEQ multiplex PCR; TCRdb's copy has only in-frame clones and leaves some out. The sample carries some 18,000 clones, roughly 83% recorded once. This sample comprised peripheral blood, obtained before any cancer treatment. The receptors here all came from a man aged 40 to 70 with stage I lung adenocarcinoma.

The chain has TRBV5-1 and TRBJ2-5, with D possibly matching TRBD2 (6 bases). Germline V gives CDR1 SGHRS, CDR2 YFSETQ. There are 12 residues in the CDR3. V lost 1 base, J lost 5 bases, and 6 bases lay in between. This chain's CDR3 is CASSLSGETQYF. The DNA of the CDR3 is TGCGCCAGCAGCTTGAGCGGGGAGACCCAGTACTTC.

The CDR3 bases are TGTGCCAGCAGCTTATGGAATGAGCAGTTCTTC. Its protein product is CASSLWNEQFF. The rearrangement joins TRBV11-2 to TRBJ2-1; D remains unclear. Looked up from germline, CDR1 is SGHAT and CDR2 is FQNNGV. Trimming removed 2 bases at V and 7 bases at J, with 3 bases between. The CDR3 is made up of 11 amino acids.

This rearrangement joins TRBV21-1 to TRBJ2-2; TRBD2, the table's D call, was not compared with the DNA. TRBV21-1 is tagged as a pseudogene. This CDR3 contains 16 residues. CDR3 region: CASSSGRSGNTGELFF. CDR3 in DNA: TGTGCCAGCAGCAGCGGGAGGTCGGGTAACACCGGGGAGCTGTTTTTT.